These 21 T cell receptor beta chains were sequenced from one sample in a study of human T cells and chemical hapten exposure. Time point meaning: pre-sensitization, week 0. The treatment denotes: therapeutic diphenylcyclopropenone sensitization with weekly scalp DPC. TCRdb re-derived calls from the RACE reads in MiXCR, one entry per CDR3 protein. The sample holds a few hundred thousand distinct CDR3 sequences, approximately 7.5% seen once. Sample: whole blood, taken in connection with sensitization to the hapten diphenylcyclopropenone (DPC). These receptors originate from a man younger than 35 with alopecia areata. Some clones in this sample may be carry-over from other donors' samples.

This clonotype has ten or more counts. This chain connects TRBV10-3 to TRBJ2-1; D remains ambiguous. Germline-derived CDR1 and CDR2 are ENHRY and SYGVKD. V was trimmed by 0 bases and J by 0 bases, leaving 9 bases between them. There are 16 residues in the CDR3. The CDR3 loop reads CAISESFVHSYNEQFF. DNA for the CDR3: TGTGCCATCAGTGAGTCCTTTGTGCACTCCTACAATGAGCAGTTCTTC.

This clonotype was observed a handful of times. CDR3 sequence (DNA): TGCAGTGCTAGAGAGCCGGGCGGGGGCACAGATACGCAGTATTTT. Residues: CSAREPGGGTDTQYF. The J gene is TRBJ2-3, the V gene TRBV20-1; a weak D match, TRBD2 (6 bases). The germline V and J ends were trimmed by 0 bases and 1 base, with 11 bases remaining between them. The length of the CDR3 is 15 residues. Germline CDR1 reads DFQATT; CDR2 reads SNEGSKA (reference sequence).

This clonotype was seen repeatedly, ten times or more. The rearrangement links TRBV6-5 to TRBJ2-3, with D perhaps being TRBD1 or TRBD2 (6 bases each). Trimming removed 5 bases at V and 4 bases at J, with 16 bases between. This CDR3 spans 15 amino acids. Germline V lookup: CDR1 MNHEY, CDR2 SVGAGI. The DNA for the CDR3 is TGTGCCAGCAGTCGTACTCCGGGGGCGGCAGATACGCAGTATTTT. Translating it yields CASSRTPGAADTQYF.

This clonotype has just a few counts. The chain uses TRBV9 and TRBJ2-3, with 8 positions matching TRBD2. J gave up 6 bases and V 0 bases, and 9 bases lay outside the gene matches. The CDR3 covers 16 residues. CDR1 and CDR2 (germline): SGDLS, YYNGEE. In DNA form, the CDR3 reads TGTGCCAGCAGCGTAGCGGGACTAGTAATTATGGATACGCAGTATTTT. Protein sequence: CASSVAGLVIMDTQYF.

This clonotype has a handful of counts. V is TRBV2 and J is TRBJ2-2, with 9 bases identical to TRBD1. CDR1 and CDR2 (germline): SNHLY, FYNNEI. Trimming cost V 10 bases and J 6 bases; bases outside gene matches: 6. CDR3 length: 13 amino acids. The CDR3 DNA reads TGTGCCAAAGGACAGGGGATCCCCGGGGAGCTGTTTTTT. It translates to CAKGQGIPGELFF. The whole variable domain, filled in from reference TRBV2 and TRBJ2-2, reads EPEVTQTPSHQVTQMGQEVILRCVPISNHLYFYWYRQILGQKVEFLVSFYNNEISEKSEIFDDQFSVERPDGSNFTLKIRSTKLEDSAMYFCAKGQGIPGELFFGEGSRLTVL.

A few counts support this clonotype. CDR3 loop: CASSLFPTEGEKLFF. CDR3 in DNA: TGCGCCAGCAGCTTGTTCCCGACGGAGGGTGAAAAACTGTTTTTT. The chain combines TRBV5-1 with TRBJ1-4; D is unresolved. Germline V gives CDR1 SGHRS, CDR2 YFSETQ. The ends were cut back, 1 base at V and 7 bases at J, with 14 bases in the middle. The CDR3 has 15 amino acids.

The chain uses TRBV20-1 and TRBJ2-1; D unclear. The CDR3 spans 13 residues. V was clipped by 0 bases and J by 5 bases, with 8 bases between them. CDR1 and CDR2 (germline): DFQATT, SNEGSKA (reference sequence). The CDR3 nucleotides are TGCAGTGCTAGAGATCAGCCTGACAATGAGCAGTTCTTC. This gives the protein CSARDQPDNEQFF.

This clonotype was counted ten times or more. The chain couples TRBV11-2 to TRBJ1-1, with D possibly matching TRBD1 (5 bases). This CDR3 contains 14 residues. With 1 base removed from V and 11 bases from J, the gap between germline ends came to 17 bases. Germline CDR1 and CDR2: SGHAT and FQNNGV. CDR3 sequence reads: CASSLAPQGGVAFF. The CDR3 DNA sequence: TGTGCCAGCAGCTTAGCTCCGCAGGGAGGTGTGGCTTTCTTT.

The table lists this clonotype with a few counts. This rearrangement joins TRBV29-1 to TRBJ2-3; possibly TRBD2 for D (6 bases). The CDR3 has 12 amino acids. Trimming took 6 bases from V and 6 from J, leaving 13 bases between them. From germline, CDR1 is SQVTM and CDR2 ANQGSEA. CDR3 sequence: CSVGTFGDTQYF. The CDR3 nucleotides read TGCAGCGTGGGGACTTTTGGGGATACGCAGTATTTT.

A few counts support this clonotype. Here the CDR3 DNA reads TGCAGCGTCTGGAGAACCTACAATGAGCAGTTCTTC. This encodes CSVWRTYNEQFF. The chain recombines TRBV29-1 with TRBJ2-1; D unclear. The V gene lost 6 bases and the J gene lost 2 bases, with 8 bases spanning the gap. This CDR3 has 12 residues. Germline-derived CDR1 and CDR2 are SQVTM and ANQGSEA.

The chain couples TRBV7-9 to TRBJ2-2; 9 bases fit TRBD1. Germline V gives CDR1 SEHNR, CDR2 FQNEAQ (reference sequence). The CDR3 covers 15 residues. V lost 5 bases to trimming and J lost 5 bases; unmatched junction nucleotides: 6. The CDR3, as DNA: TGTGCCAGCAGCGGCCGGGACAGGGTTACCGGGGAGCTGTTTTTT. Translation gives CASSGRDRVTGELFF.

This clonotype was seen just once. V usage is TRBV4-1 and J usage is TRBJ2-3; no definite D call. The CDR3 length is 16 residues. The germline V gene encodes CDR1 MGHRA and CDR2 YSYEKL. The ends were cut back, 1 base at V and 0 bases at J, with 11 bases in the middle. The DNA for the CDR3 is TGCGCCAGCAGCCAAGGGGTCAGGCGTAGCACAGATACGCAGTATTTT. This gives the protein CASSQGVRRSTDTQYF.

This chain joins TRBV4-3 and TRBJ1-1, with unresolved D. Germline V gene sequence: CDR1 LGHNA, CDR2 YSLEER. The length of the CDR3 is 13 residues. V was shortened by 0 bases and J by 7 bases, with 9 bases between the two germline ends. In nucleotides, the CDR3 is TGCGCCAGCAGCCAAGATTTAGAAGTTGAAGCTTTCTTT. Its protein product is CASSQDLEVEAFF.

The sample holds a few counts of this clonotype. This chain uses TRBV20-1 with TRBJ2-1; D possibly corresponds to TRBD2 (5 bases). Trimming took 0 bases from V and 4 from J, leaving 10 bases between them. The CDR3 runs 14 residues. The germline V gene has CDR1 DFQATT and CDR2 SNEGSKA (reference sequence). CDR3 DNA: TGCAGTGCTAGAGATCTGGACTGGTACAATGAGCAGTTCTTC. It yields the protein CSARDLDWYNEQFF.

The V call is TRBV5-1, the J call TRBJ1-2; D may be TRBD1 (6 bases). CDR1 and CDR2 from the germline V gene are SGHRS and YFSETQ. Trimming removed 4 bases at V and 2 bases at J, with 9 bases between. The CDR3 totals 13 residues. In DNA form, the CDR3 reads TGCGCCAGCAGCAGGGGGGAGAACTATGGCTACACCTTC. This codes for CASSRGENYGYTF.

This chain connects TRBV12-3 or TRBV12-4 to TRBJ1-6; D ambiguous. The V end was cut by 4 bases, the J end by 10 bases, with 17 bases between. This CDR3 has 15 residues. The chain's CDR3 is CASSSDRSPKSPLHF. The CDR3 region has the DNA TGTGCCAGCAGTTCGGACCGTTCACCCAAGTCACCCCTCCACTTT.

This clonotype was seen a handful of times. J is TRBJ2-6 and V is TRBV3-1; 11 bases are a match to TRBD2. Germline V CDR1 and CDR2: LGHDT, YNNKEL (reference sequence). CDR3 length: 19 amino acids. V lost 6 bases to trimming and J lost 2 bases; unmatched junction nucleotides: 12. This CDR3 reads CASSLRRTSGPTGANVLTF. In DNA, the CDR3 is TGTGCCAGCAGTCTACGAAGGACTAGCGGGCCCACTGGGGCCAACGTCCTGACTTTC. Looking up the rest from reference TRBV3-1 and TRBJ2-6 gives the full variable domain: DTAVSQTPKYLVTQMGNDKSIKCEQNLGHDTMYWYKQDSKKFLKIMFSYNNKELIINETVPNRFSPKSPDKAHLNLHINSLELGDSAVYFCASSLRRTSGPTGANVLTFGAGSRLTVL.

Only a few counts were recorded for this clonotype. The chain combines TRBV27 with TRBJ1-1; the D gene is possibly TRBD1 (6 bases). Germline assignment: CDR1 MNHEY and CDR2 SMNVEV (reference sequence). The CDR3 runs 14 residues. V lost 4 bases and J lost 7, with 16 bases in between. The CDR3 protein is CASSYDAGGLEAFF. CDR3 coding DNA: TGTGCCAGCAGTTATGATGCGGGGGGGCTTGAAGCTTTCTTT.

This clonotype was counted a few times. This rearrangement joins TRBV12-3 or TRBV12-4 to TRBJ1-2, with no clear D. The CDR3 spans 13 residues. V shed 3 bases and J shed 4 bases, with 9 bases lying between them. CDR3 in amino acids: CASSFTGLYGYTF. CDR3 bases: TGTGCCAGCAGTTTCACCGGACTCTATGGCTACACCTTC.

This clonotype occurred a few times. The genes are TRBV9 and TRBJ2-2; no clear D. The CDR3 consists of 14 residues. V was shortened by 7 bases and J by 2 bases, with 12 bases between the two germline ends. The V gene's germline CDR1 is SGDLS and CDR2 YYNGEE. CDR3 sequence (DNA): TGTGCCAGCGAACCCTTCTATAACACCGGGGAGCTGTTTTTT. It specifies CASEPFYNTGELFF.

This clonotype was seen many times. The V and J genes are TRBV4-3 and TRBJ2-1; maybe TRBD2 (6 bases). The CDR3 spans 13 residues. V lost 1 base, J lost 7 bases, and 8 bases lay in between. Germline V gene data show CDR1 as LGHNA and CDR2 as YSLEER. This CDR3 reads CASSQVGGNEQFF. DNA of the CDR3: TGCGCCAGCAGCCAAGTGGGGGGAAATGAGCAGTTCTTC.